This entry lists 13 T cell receptor beta chains sequenced from one sample in a study of cytomegalovirus exposure and HLA in healthy donors. TCRdb keeps only in-frame clones here, not all; method: immunoSEQ multiplex PCR. The sample yields about 150,000 clones, about 94% seen once. The sample was PBMCs. These receptors came from a young man in good health and CMV-seropositive.

This sequence joins TRBV19 and TRBJ1-5; possibly TRBD1 for D (6 bases). CDR1 is LNHDA, CDR2 SQIVND, per germline (reference sequence). Trimming stripped 4 bases from V and 3 bases from J, with 22 bases between. CDR3 length equals 18 residues. CDR3 loop: CASSTRDAGEGYNQPQHF. The CDR3 nucleotides are TGTGCCAGTAGTACCCGGGACGCAGGGGAAGGGTACAATCAGCCCCAGCATTTT. The complete variable domain, with remaining parts taken from reference TRBV19 and TRBJ1-5, reads DGGITQSPKYLFRKEGQNVTLSCEQNLNHDAMYWYRQDPGQGLRLIYYSQIVNDFQKGDIAEGYSVSREKKESFPLTVTSAQKNPTAFYLCASSTRDAGEGYNQPQHFGDGTRLSIL.

The chain couples TRBV7-9 to TRBJ2-7; 9 nucleotides agree with TRBD2. Germline V gene data show CDR1 as SEHNR and CDR2 as FQNEAQ (reference sequence). Unmatched junction bases numbered 6, after V lost 0 bases and J lost 3 bases. This CDR3 region has 16 residues. The CDR3 region has the DNA TGTGCCAGCAGCTTAGCCGGGCTAGCGGGGCACTACGAGCAGTACTTC. Translated: CASSLAGLAGHYEQYF.

The CDR3 sequence: CASSEQGYEQYF. CDR3 nucleotides: TGCGCCAGCAGCGAACAGGGCTACGAGCAGTACTTC. The chain employs TRBV5-1 and TRBJ2-7, with a tentative D call TRBD1 (6 bases). The CDR3 is 12 residues long. Trimming took off 4 bases at V and 3 bases at J, with 8 bases between the two ends. Germline lookup yields CDR1 SGHRS and CDR2 YFSETQ.

The rearrangement uses TRBV28 and TRBJ2-1; D not resolved. Trimming left V 5 bases short and J 7 bases short, with 15 bases between. Germline V gene data show CDR1 as MDHEN and CDR2 as SYDVKM. There are 14 residues in the CDR3. The CDR3 DNA is TGTGCCAGCAGTAGCACAGTGGGTCGGAATGAGCAGTTCTTC. Its protein is CASSSTVGRNEQFF. The variable domain in full, with the rest retrieved from reference TRBV28 and TRBJ2-1, is DVKVTQSSRYLVKRTGEKVFLECVQDMDHENMFWYRQDPGLGLRLIYFSYDVKMKEKGDIPEGYSVSREKKERFSLILESASTNQTSMYLCASSSTVGRNEQFFGPGTRLTVL.

V gene TRBV5-4 combines with J gene TRBJ2-1; TRBD1 agrees at 9 bases. This CDR3 comprises 15 residues. V trimming: 5 bases; J trimming: 5 bases; junction bases outside the gene matches: 8. Per the germline V gene, CDR1 is SGHNT and CDR2 is YYREEE (reference sequence). The CDR3 bases are TGTGCCAGCAGAGTGGACAGGGGTCAACACAATGAGCAGTTCTTC. It translates to CASRVDRGQHNEQFF.

The CDR3 sequence is CASRAGTGGGETQYF. The CDR3 nucleotides read TGTGCCAGCAGGGCCGGGACAGGGGGCGGCGAGACCCAGTACTTC. This chain links TRBV27 with TRBJ2-5; TRBD1 matches at 12 bases. Germline-derived CDR1 and CDR2 are MNHEY and SMNVEV (reference sequence). This CDR3 region has 15 residues. With V trimmed by 6 bases and J by 5 bases, 7 bases remained unmatched.

The chain carries TRBV5-4 and TRBJ1-6; TRBD1 aligns across 8 bases. The germline CDR1 and CDR2 sequences are SGHNT and YYREEE (reference sequence). This CDR3 has 14 residues. Germline trimming cut 4 bases from V and 7 bases from J; bases unmatched to any gene: 4. The CDR3 DNA reads TGTGCCAGCAGCCTTGGACAGGGAAATTCACCCCTCCACTTT. Its protein is CASSLGQGNSPLHF.

Only one count was recorded for this clone. The chain links TRBV7-9 to TRBJ1-1; D gene unclear. Trimming cost V 5 bases and J 0 bases, with 10 bases left between them. The CDR3 spans 14 residues. Germline CDR1 reads SEHNR; CDR2 reads FQNEAQ (reference sequence). CDR3 in amino acids: CASSPMLMNTEAFF. The CDR3 region has the DNA TGTGCCAGCAGCCCTATGTTAATGAACACTGAAGCTTTCTTT.

In DNA, the CDR3 is TGCGCCAGCAGCCTAACTAGCGGGAGTGTAGATACGCAGTATTTT. It is translated as CASSLTSGSVDTQYF. This chain links TRBV5-1 with TRBJ2-3, with 11 bases that match TRBD2. This CDR3 region has 15 residues. J gave up 5 bases and V 4 bases, and 6 bases lay outside the gene matches. Germline V gives CDR1 SGHRS, CDR2 YFSETQ.

The V gene is TRBV19, the J gene TRBJ2-2, with 7 bases matching TRBD2. This CDR3 comprises 22 residues. Unmatched junction bases numbered 22, after V lost 3 bases and J lost 0 bases. Looked up from germline, CDR1 is LNHDA and CDR2 is SQIVND (reference sequence). This chain's CDR3 is CASSIDRGETVYDYSNTGELFF. The CDR3 DNA reads as TGTGCCAGTAGTATCGACCGGGGGGAGACAGTTTACGACTACTCGAACACCGGGGAGCTGTTTTTT.

In DNA, the CDR3 is TGTGCCAGCAGCTTAGGCAGTTCCACTAATGAAAAACTGTTTTTT. Amino acids: CASSLGSSTNEKLFF. The chain couples TRBV7-8 to TRBJ1-4; D is uncertain. V shed 1 base and J shed 2 bases, with 8 bases lying between them. The CDR3 sequence is 15 residues long. CDR1 SGHVS and CDR2 FQNEAQ come from the germline V gene.

CDR3 sequence (DNA): TGTGCCAGCAGCAGGACAGACTACAATGAGCAGTTCTTC. Its protein product is CASSRTDYNEQFF. This sequence joins TRBV7-3 and TRBJ2-1; D is possibly TRBD1 (6 bases). Trimming took 5 bases from V and 3 from J, leaving 8 bases between them. CDR3 length equals 13 residues. Germline-derived CDR1 and CDR2 are SGHTA and FQGTGA.

This clone is a singleton in its sample. The CDR3 sequence is CASSSPSTYNEQFF. DNA of the CDR3: TGTGCCAGCAGCTCCCCGAGTACCTACAATGAGCAGTTCTTC. The chain combines TRBV11-2 with TRBJ2-1; no clear D. There are 14 residues in the CDR3. CDR1 and CDR2 (germline): SGHAT, FQNNGV. Trimming took off 4 bases at V and 2 bases at J, with 9 bases between the two ends.